Here is one T cell receptor (beta chain) with its context. Its antigen is still unknown. The data were produced by immunoSEQ multiplex PCR, yet TCRdb's version contains in-frame clones alone and is incomplete. The sample lists some 240,000 clones; roughly 87% were seen once. The trim removed 5 bases at V and 5 bases at J, leaving 15 bases unmatched. Germline CDR1 reads LNHDA; CDR2 reads SQIVND (reference sequence). The CDR3 runs 17 residues. This record comes from a study of Ad26.COV2.S vaccination and SARS-CoV-2 variants. Study background: Ad26.COV2.S was injected intramuscularly once or twice, 56 days apart.

Stated treatment: about 20 received Ad26.COV2.S at low or high dose, single or two shots; about 5 received placebo; per-sample allocation not given. Sampling happened 63 days after the first vaccine or placebo injection. Study findings and constraints: People who got the vaccine or the placebo had similar non-spike TCR breadth.

The rearrangement uses TRBV19 and TRBJ2-5; 9 positions match TRBD2. The sample in question was peripheral blood, obtained in a trial of Ad26.COV2.S vaccine versus placebo. The receptor was isolated from a person aged 18 to 65 who received the Ad26.COV2.S COVID-19 vaccine or a placebo. The CDR3 nucleotides are TGTGCCAGTAGTCCCGGCAGCGGGGGGTCCCCGGGGGAGACCCAGTACTTC. It yields the protein CASSPGSGGSPGETQYF.